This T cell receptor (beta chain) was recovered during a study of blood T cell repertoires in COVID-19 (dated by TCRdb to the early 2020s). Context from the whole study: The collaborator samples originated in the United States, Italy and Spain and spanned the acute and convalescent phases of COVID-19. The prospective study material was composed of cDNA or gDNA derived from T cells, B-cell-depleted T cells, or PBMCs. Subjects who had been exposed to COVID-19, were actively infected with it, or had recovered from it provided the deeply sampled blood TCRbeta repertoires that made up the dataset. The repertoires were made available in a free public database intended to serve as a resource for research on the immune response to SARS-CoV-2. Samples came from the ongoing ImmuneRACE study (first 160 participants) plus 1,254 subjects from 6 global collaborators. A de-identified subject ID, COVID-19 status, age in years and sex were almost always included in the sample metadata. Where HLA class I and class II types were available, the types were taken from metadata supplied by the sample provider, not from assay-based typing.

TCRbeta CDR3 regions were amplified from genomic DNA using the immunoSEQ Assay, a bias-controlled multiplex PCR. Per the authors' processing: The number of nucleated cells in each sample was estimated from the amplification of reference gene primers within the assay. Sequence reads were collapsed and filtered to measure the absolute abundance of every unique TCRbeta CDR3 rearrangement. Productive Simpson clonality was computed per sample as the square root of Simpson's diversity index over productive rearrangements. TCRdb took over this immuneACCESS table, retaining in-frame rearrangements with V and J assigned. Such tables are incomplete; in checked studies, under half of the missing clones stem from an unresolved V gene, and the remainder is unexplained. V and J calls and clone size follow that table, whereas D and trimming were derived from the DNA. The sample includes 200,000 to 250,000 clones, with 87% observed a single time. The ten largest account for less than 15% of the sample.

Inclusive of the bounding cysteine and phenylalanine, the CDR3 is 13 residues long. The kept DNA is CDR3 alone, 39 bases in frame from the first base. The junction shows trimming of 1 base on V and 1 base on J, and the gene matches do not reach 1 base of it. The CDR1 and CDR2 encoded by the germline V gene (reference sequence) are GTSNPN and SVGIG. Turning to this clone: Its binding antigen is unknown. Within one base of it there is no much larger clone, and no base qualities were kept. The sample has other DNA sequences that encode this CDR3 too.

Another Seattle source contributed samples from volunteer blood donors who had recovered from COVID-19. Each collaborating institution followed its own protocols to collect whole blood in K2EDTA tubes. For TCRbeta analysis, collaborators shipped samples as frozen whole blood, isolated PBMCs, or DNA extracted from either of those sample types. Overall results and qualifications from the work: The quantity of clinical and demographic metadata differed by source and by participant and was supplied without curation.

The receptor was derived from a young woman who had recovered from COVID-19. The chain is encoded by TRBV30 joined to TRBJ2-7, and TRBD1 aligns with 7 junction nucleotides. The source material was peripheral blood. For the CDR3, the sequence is CAWSGQGSYEQYF. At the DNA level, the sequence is TGTGCCTGGAGTGGACAGGGATCCTACGAGCAGTACTTC.